The present T cell receptor (beta chain) was sequenced within a study of cytomegalovirus exposure and HLA in healthy donors. The PCR used 60 Vbeta and 13 Jbeta primers. Clones were read by immunoSEQ multiplex PCR, and TCRdb kept only the in-frame ones, dropping some. Of around 140,000 clones listed, about three quarters are singletons. Notes on the study in general: An analysis that was carried out later associated 15,000 to 20,000 TCR beta sequences with HLA alleles at 0.05 false discovery rate. In a later analysis, V- and J-gene trimming of beta chains associated with a DCLRE1C missense variant, replicated independently.

About this clone itself: Its antigen is as yet unknown.

This TCR derives from a woman in her late teens or twenties in good health and CMV-seronegative. What was sequenced was PBMCs.

The DNA of the CDR3 is TGTGCCAGCTCAGCGGACTCTCTGCGACCGAACAATGAGCAGTTCTTC. Its translation is CASSADSLRPNNEQFF. The chain couples TRBV18 to TRBJ2-1; weak D call: TRBD2 (5 bases). The ends were cut back, 5 bases at V and 5 bases at J, with 19 bases in the middle. CDR1 and CDR2 from the germline V gene are KGHSH and LQKENI. The CDR3 is 16 residues long.